A selection of T cell receptor beta chains follows, all from one sample in a study of blood T cell repertoires in COVID-19. Using immunoSEQ multiplex PCR, the repertoire was profiled, and TCRdb retains in-frame clones only, with some absent. This sample has 200,000 to 300,000 clones, with around 90% found just once. The sequencing input was peripheral blood. These receptors originate from a man aged 18 to 35 with active or convalescent COVID-19. CDR3s include the opening cysteine and the closing phenylalanine or tryptophan. Fields, in order: J gene, clone size, D gene, V gene, CDR3 DNA, CDR3 protein. A D gene is named only where the DNA matches it firmly. The size entry is marked missing in some rows and otherwise reads once, few, many or a size class.

TRBJ1-4	NA	NA	TRBV2	TGTGCCACCCAGACTCCGGCAGACGATGAAAAACTGTTTTTT	CATQTPADDEKLFF
TRBJ1-2	NA	NA	TRBV7-9	TGTGCCAGCAGCCTATTAGGGAGGCAGACTAACTATGGCTACACCTTC	CASSLLGRQTNYGYTF
TRBJ2-7	NA	NA	TRBV29-1	TGCAGCGTTGCCGAGACTAGGGGTTACGAGCAGTACTTC	CSVAETRGYEQYF
TRBJ2-5	NA	NA	TRBV28	TGTGCCAGCAGTTCAGGACTGGGAACGAACTTC	CASSSGLGTNF
TRBJ2-1	NA	NA	TRBV6-5	TGTGCCAGCAGACGGAATGAGCAGTTCTTC	CASRRNEQFF
TRBJ2-3	NA	TRBD2	TRBV10-1	TGCGCCAGCAGTGAGTCTCCGGGACTAGTGGTGTCAGATACGCAGTATTTT	CASSESPGLVVSDTQYF
TRBJ2-2	NA	NA	TRBV3-1/TRBV3-2	TGTGCCAGCAGCCAAGCTTGGGAGTCCGGGGAGCTGTTTTTT	CASSQAWESGELFF
TRBJ1-1	NA	TRBD1	TRBV13	TGTGCCAGCAGCTCCGAAGGACAGGGGAACACTGAAGCTTTCTTT	CASSSEGQGNTEAFF
TRBJ2-1	NA	NA	TRBV19	TGTGCCAGTAGTATCCTGGCGGGTGAGCAGTTCTTC	CASSILAGEQFF
TRBJ1-3	NA	TRBD1	TRBV18	TGTGCCAGCTCCCAACAGGGGGCGGTTGGAAACACCATATATTTT	CASSQQGAVGNTIYF
TRBJ2-3	NA	TRBD1	TRBV7-8	TGTGCCAGCAGCCCCCGGGACAGGGGTTCAGATACGCAGTATTTT	CASSPRDRGSDTQYF
TRBJ1-5	NA	NA	TRBV2	TGTGCCAGCAGTGACGGTAGCAATCAGCCCCAGCATTTT	CASSDGSNQPQHF
TRBJ1-1	NA	NA	TRBV4-3	TGCGCCAGCAGCGAAAGAGCAGGGCACTATCCTGAAGCTTTCTTT	CASSERAGHYPEAFF
TRBJ2-7	NA	TRBD2	TRBV7-9	TGTGCCAGCAGCTCCCGACTAGCGGGAGGCCACGAGCAGTACTTC	CASSSRLAGGHEQYF
TRBJ2-5	NA	NA	TRBV19	TGTGCCAGTAGTATATCTACGACTCCGGCGGAGACCCAGTACTTC	CASSISTTPAETQYF
TRBJ2-3	NA	TRBD2	TRBV11-2	TGTGCCAGCAGCTTAGACGGGAGGATCTCAGATACGCAGTATTTT	CASSLDGRISDTQYF
TRBJ2-2	NA	NA	TRBV6-5	TGTGCCAGCAGAGGCCCGGGGGCGAACACCGGGGAGCTGTTTTTT	CASRGPGANTGELFF
TRBJ1-1	NA	TRBD1	TRBV20-1	TGCAGTGCTTTCCGGACAGGAGGAACTTTCTTT	CSAFRTGGTFF
TRBJ1-1	NA	TRBD1	TRBV27	TGTGCCAGCAGTTCATTAGCAGGGGGGCCCACTGAAGCTTTCTTT	CASSSLAGGPTEAFF
TRBJ2-5	NA	TRBD2	TRBV4-3	TGCGCCAGCAGCCTGGGACTAGCGGGGGGTGAGACCCAGTACTTC	CASSLGLAGGETQYF
TRBJ2-7	NA	NA	TRBV4-3	TGCGCCAGCAGCCAAGAGTTAGTGGGGGGCGAGCAGTACTTC	CASSQELVGGEQYF
TRBJ2-1	NA	TRBD2	TRBV19	TGTGCCAGTAGTACTAGCGGAGACTCCTACAATGAGCAGTTCTTC	CASSTSGDSYNEQFF
TRBJ2-7	once	TRBD1	TRBV11-2	TGTGCCAGCAGCTCTCCGGGACAGGGAATCTACGAGCAGTACTTC	CASSSPGQGIYEQYF
TRBJ1-3	NA	NA	TRBV27	TGTGCCAGCAGTTTTGGAGGGCTTGCTGGAAACACCATATATTTT	CASSFGGLAGNTIYF
TRBJ1-1	NA	NA	TRBV7-9	TGTGCCAGCAGACCCAAAGGGGTGACAGAAAATCCAGTGAACACTGAAGCTTTCTTT	CASRPKGVTENPVNTEAFF
TRBJ2-1	NA	TRBD1	TRBV5-1	TGCGCCAGCAGCCCGTTTGACAGGGGGCGGTCTAGTGAGCAGTTCTTC	CASSPFDRGRSSEQFF
TRBJ1-5	NA	NA	TRBV28	TGTGCCAGCAGTAGCATTAGCAATCAGCCCCAGCATTTT	CASSSISNQPQHF
TRBJ1-2	NA	NA	TRBV11-1	TGTGCCAGCCAAGGGGCCCCTAAAGGGTACCTTGGCTACACCTTC	CASQGAPKGYLGYTF
TRBJ1-1	NA	NA	TRBV7-2	TGTGCCAGCAGCTTAAGTAACGCACTAAACACTGAAGCTTTCTTT	CASSLSNALNTEAFF
TRBJ2-5	NA	NA	TRBV19	TGTGCCAGTAGTGATTATAGGACATTAGGAGAGACCCAGTACTTC	CASSDYRTLGETQYF
TRBJ1-2	few	TRBD1	TRBV6-5	TGTGCCAGCAGTTACCTCGGGACAGGGGATGGCTACACCTTC	CASSYLGTGDGYTF
TRBJ2-7	NA	NA	TRBV12-3/TRBV12-4	TGTGCCAGCAGGAGGGGCGGGACGTACGAGCAGTACTTC	CASRRGGTYEQYF
TRBJ2-1	NA	TRBD1	TRBV6-4	TGTGCCAGCAGTGACTTACCGGGACAGGGTCGCAATGAGCAGTTCTTC	CASSDLPGQGRNEQFF
TRBJ2-4	NA	TRBD1	TRBV28	TGTGCCAGCAGCCCAGGGGGACACATTCAGTACTTC	CASSPGGHIQYF
TRBJ1-1	NA	NA	TRBV3-1/TRBV3-2	TGTGCCAGCACCCCTCGACAGGTGGGGACTGAAGCTTTCTTT	CASTPRQVGTEAFF
TRBJ1-2	once	TRBD1	TRBV5-6	TGTGCCAGCAGCCTGGTTACCGGACAGGGGTTTCATGGCTACACCTTC	CASSLVTGQGFHGYTF
TRBJ1-2	NA	NA	TRBV7-2	TGTGCCAGCAGCTCTTACACTACTCCTAACTATGGCTACACCTTC	CASSSYTTPNYGYTF
TRBJ2-7	NA	NA	TRBV3-1/TRBV3-2	TGTGCCAGTAGAAGGCAGGGGTCCTACGAGCAGTACTTC	CASRRQGSYEQYF
TRBJ2-3	NA	NA	TRBV29-1	TGCAGCGGGAGGATTAGCACAGATACGCAGTATTTT	CSGRISTDTQYF
TRBJ2-3	NA	TRBD1	TRBV5-1	TGCGCCAGCAGCTTAGGACAGGGGGGAGATACGCAGTATTTT	CASSLGQGGDTQYF